This T cell receptor (beta chain) was identified in a study of blood T cell repertoires in COVID-19 (TCRdb year 2020). Background on the whole study: The collaborator samples originated in the United States, Italy and Spain and spanned the acute and convalescent phases of COVID-19. The prospective study material was composed of cDNA or gDNA derived from T cells, B-cell-depleted T cells, or PBMCs. Subjects who had been exposed to COVID-19, were actively infected with it, or had recovered from it provided the deeply sampled blood TCRbeta repertoires that made up the dataset. The repertoires were released in a freely available public database intended as a resource for research on the immune response to SARS-CoV-2. The samples were drawn from two sources: the first 160 participants of the ongoing ImmuneRACE study, and approximately 1,300 subjects contributed by 6 global collaborators. Nearly every sample came with metadata listing a de-identified subject ID, COVID-19 status, age in years and sex. Where HLA class I and class II types were available, the types were taken from metadata supplied by the sample provider, not from assay-based typing. Beyond this particular receptor, the publication reports: How much clinical and demographic metadata was included differed by source and by participant, and the metadata was provided uncurated.

A note on this clone: Its cognate antigen has yet to be identified. Base qualities are not at hand, and no much larger clone is one base apart.

At one collaborating source in Seattle, patients were enrolled during active infection and were followed longitudinally through the course of disease. Whole blood was collected in K2EDTA tubes by collaborating institutions according to the institutions' own protocols. For TCRbeta analysis, collaborator samples were shipped as frozen whole blood, as isolated PBMCs, or as DNA extracted from either sample type. TCRbeta CDR3 regions were amplified from genomic DNA using the immunoSEQ Assay, a bias-controlled multiplex PCR. From the authors' description of their analysis: Nucleated cell counts per sample were estimated from amplification of reference gene primers within the assay. To quantify the absolute abundance of each unique TCRbeta CDR3 rearrangement, sequence reads were collapsed and filtered. For each sample, productive Simpson clonality was calculated as the square root of Simpson's diversity index over productive rearrangements. TCRdb carries this immuneACCESS record with in-frame sequences only. Its versions omit some clonotypes, under half of them owing to an unresolved V gene in the studies checked, with the rest unexplained. The D gene and trimming were derived from the DNA, and the V and J assignments and clone size from that table. The sample yields under 250,000 clones; about 82% were counted once. The ten largest clones take up roughly 5.2% of the sample.

Sequenced sample: peripheral blood. The TCR sequence derives from an elderly woman with COVID-19, enrolled during active disease.

The CDR3 loop reads CASSPQYNEQFF. The nucleotides are TGCGCCAGCAGCCCCCAGTACAATGAGCAGTTCTTC. The chain employs TRBV5-1 and TRBJ2-1, with no confidently assigned D gene. At the junction V is shortened by 4 bases and J by 4 bases, with 6 bases in between. Inclusive of the bounding cysteine and phenylalanine, the CDR3 is 12 residues long. Only the CDR3 DNA is retained, 36 bases long and in frame from the first base. CDR1 is given as SGHRS and CDR2 as YFSETQ, both from the germline V gene.